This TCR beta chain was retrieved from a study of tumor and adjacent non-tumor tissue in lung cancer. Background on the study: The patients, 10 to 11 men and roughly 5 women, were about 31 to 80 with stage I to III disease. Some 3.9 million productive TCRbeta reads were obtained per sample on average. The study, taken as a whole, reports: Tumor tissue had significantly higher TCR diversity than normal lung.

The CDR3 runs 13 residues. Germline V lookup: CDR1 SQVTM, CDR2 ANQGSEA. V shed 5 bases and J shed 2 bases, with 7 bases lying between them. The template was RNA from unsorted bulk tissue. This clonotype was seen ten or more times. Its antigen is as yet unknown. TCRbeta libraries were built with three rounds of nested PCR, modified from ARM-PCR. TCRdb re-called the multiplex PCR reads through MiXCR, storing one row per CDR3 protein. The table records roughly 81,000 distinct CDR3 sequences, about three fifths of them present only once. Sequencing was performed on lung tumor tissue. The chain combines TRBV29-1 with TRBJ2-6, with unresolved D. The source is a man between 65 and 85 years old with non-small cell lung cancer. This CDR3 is CSVTPAGANVLTF. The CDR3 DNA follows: TGCAGCGTTACCCCCGCTGGGGCCAACGTCCTGACTTTC. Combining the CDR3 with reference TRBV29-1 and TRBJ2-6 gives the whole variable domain SAVISQKPSRDICQRGTSLTIQCQVDSQVTMMFWYRQQPGQSLTLIATANQGSEATYESGFVIDKFPISRPNLTFSTLTVSNMSPEDSSIYLCSVTPAGANVLTFGAGSRLTVL.